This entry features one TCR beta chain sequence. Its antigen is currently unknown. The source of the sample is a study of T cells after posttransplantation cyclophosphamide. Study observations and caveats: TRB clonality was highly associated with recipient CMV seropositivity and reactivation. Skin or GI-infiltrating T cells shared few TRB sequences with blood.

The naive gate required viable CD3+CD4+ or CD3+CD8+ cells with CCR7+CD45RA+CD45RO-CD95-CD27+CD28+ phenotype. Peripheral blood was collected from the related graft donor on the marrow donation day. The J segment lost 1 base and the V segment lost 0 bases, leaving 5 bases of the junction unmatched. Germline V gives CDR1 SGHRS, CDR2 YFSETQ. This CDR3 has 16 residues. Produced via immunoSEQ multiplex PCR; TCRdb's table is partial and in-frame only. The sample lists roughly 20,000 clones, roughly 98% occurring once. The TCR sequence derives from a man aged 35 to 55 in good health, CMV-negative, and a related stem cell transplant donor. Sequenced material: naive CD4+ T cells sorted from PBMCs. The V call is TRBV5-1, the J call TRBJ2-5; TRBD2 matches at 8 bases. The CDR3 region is CASSLASTSGQETQYF. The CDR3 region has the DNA TGCGCCAGCAGCTTGGCCTCCACTAGCGGCCAAGAGACCCAGTACTTC.